These 14 T cell receptor beta chains share one sample of origin, sequenced in a study of shared clonotypes between healthy human individuals (dated by TCRdb to 2019 to 2021). The method was the immunoSEQ multiplex PCR assay. Entries here come from immuneACCESS through TCRdb and include only in-frame sequences with V and J called. Some clones fail to appear in such tables; in the studies checked, an unresolved V gene covers under half of the shortfall, and the cause of the remainder is unknown. The sample contains about 2 million clones, about 95% of them found a single time. Around 1.2% of the sample goes to the ten largest clones. CD8 naive samples were CD45RO-negative cells positively selected for CCR7, giving a CD45RA+CCR7+ population that excluded TemRA cells. Sample: naive CD8+ T cells sorted from blood. The meaning of the sample's cell subset or site label: CD45RA+CCR7+. The receptors shown here come from a man in his late teens or twenties in good health.

The genes are TRBV4-3 and TRBJ1-2; possible D gene TRBD1, 5 bases. V dropped 1 base and J dropped 7 bases, with 16 bases sitting between them. CDR3 length equals 15 residues. Per germline, CDR1 LGHNA and CDR2 YSLEER. CDR3 DNA: TGCGCCAGCAGCCAAGGGACACCCGCTGCGGGTGGCTACACCTTC. It codes for CASSQGTPAAGGYTF.

The chain links TRBV9 to TRBJ1-3; D remains ambiguous. Germline-derived CDR1 and CDR2 are SGDLS and YYNGEE. This CDR3 has 16 residues. The ends were cut back, 4 bases at V and 7 bases at J, with 21 bases in the middle. This CDR3 is CASSPQEDTGSNTIYF. CDR3 bases: TGTGCCAGCAGCCCCCAGGAAGACACTGGAAGTAACACCATATATTTT.

This clone has a handful of counts. This chain connects TRBV19 to TRBJ2-7; 14 nucleotides line up with TRBD2. Germline V gene lookup returns CDR1 LNHDA and CDR2 SQIVND (reference sequence). The CDR3 runs 14 residues. Germline trimming cut 11 bases from V and 6 bases from J; bases unmatched to any gene: 9. The chain's CDR3 is CAGSTSGRAPEQYF. The CDR3 DNA sequence: TGTGCCGGATCGACTAGCGGGAGGGCCCCCGAGCAGTACTTC. The variable domain in full, with the rest retrieved from reference TRBV19 and TRBJ2-7, is DGGITQSPKYLFRKEGQNVTLSCEQNLNHDAMYWYRQDPGQGLRLIYYSQIVNDFQKGDIAEGYSVSREKKESFPLTVTSAQKNPTAFYLCAGSTSGRAPEQYFGPGTRLTVT.

The J gene is TRBJ1-1, the V gene TRBV27, with 10 nucleotides matching TRBD1. The trim removed 2 bases at V and 6 bases at J, leaving 3 bases unmatched. The CDR3 has 14 residues. Germline lookup yields CDR1 MNHEY and CDR2 SMNVEV (reference sequence). CDR3 region: CASSLGQGVAEAFF. In DNA form, the CDR3 reads TGTGCCAGCAGTTTAGGACAGGGGGTTGCTGAAGCTTTCTTT.

This chain links TRBV6-1 with TRBJ2-7, with 9 nucleotides matching TRBD1. Germline V gives CDR1 MNHNS, CDR2 SASEGT. This CDR3 region has 15 residues. Trimming cost V 7 bases and J 3 bases; bases outside gene matches: 10. This chain's CDR3 is CASKDRDREYYEQYF. In nucleotides, the CDR3 is TGTGCCAGCAAAGACCGGGACAGGGAGTACTACGAGCAGTACTTC.

The V gene is TRBV27, the J gene TRBJ1-2, with D possibly TRBD1 on 6 matching bases. The CDR3 spans 12 residues. V dropped 5 bases and J dropped 9 bases, with 13 bases sitting between them. Germline-derived CDR1 and CDR2 are MNHEY and SMNVEV (reference sequence). The CDR3 bases are TGTGCCAGCAGTCTGGGGGGGCTGAGCTACACCTTC. This sequence encodes CASSLGGLSYTF.

This chain links TRBV5-6 with TRBJ1-1; 7 bases agree with TRBD1. CDR1 and CDR2 from the germline V gene are SGHDT and YYEEEE. The V and J ends lost 1 base and 5 bases, in that order; junction bases with no gene match: 8. The CDR3 consists of 15 residues. The CDR3 here is CASSLPDSRGTEAFF. The CDR3 DNA follows: TGTGCCAGCAGCTTGCCGGATAGCAGGGGGACTGAAGCTTTCTTT. Looking up the rest from reference TRBV5-6 and TRBJ1-1 gives the full variable domain: DAGVTQSPTHLIKTRGQQVTLRCSPKSGHDTVSWYQQALGQGPQFIFQYYEEEERQRGNFPDRFSGHQFPNYSSELNVNALLLGDSALYLCASSLPDSRGTEAFFGQGTRLTVV.

J is TRBJ1-6 and V is TRBV5-5; 8 bases agree with TRBD1. Looked up from germline, CDR1 is SGHKS and CDR2 is YYEKEE (reference sequence). Trimming cost V 2 bases and J 7 bases; bases outside gene matches: 2. The CDR3 is 14 amino acids. CDR3 sequence: CASSFAGGNSPLHF. CDR3 DNA: TGTGCCAGCAGCTTCGCAGGGGGCAATTCACCCCTCCACTTT.

This sequence joins TRBV7-9 and TRBJ2-5; TRBD1 might be the D (6 bases). Germline V lookup: CDR1 SEHNR, CDR2 FQNEAQ (reference sequence). Trimming left V 5 bases short and J 6 bases short, with 13 bases between. The CDR3 extends over 13 amino acids. CDR3 loop: CASSAYREQTQYF. As DNA, the CDR3 is TGTGCCAGCAGCGCATACAGGGAACAGACCCAGTACTTC.

The chain couples TRBV30 to TRBJ1-1; D gene ambiguous. The CDR3 runs 15 residues. Germline V gives CDR1 GTSNPN, CDR2 SVGIG (reference sequence). Trimming removed 1 base from V and 4 bases from J, with 16 bases in between. CDR3 coding DNA: TGTGCCTGGAGTGGTTGGTCCGAGTCGGGCACTGAAGCTTTCTTT. Amino acids: CAWSGWSESGTEAFF.

The count of this clone is one. This rearrangement joins TRBV4-2 to TRBJ1-4; 8 bases align to TRBD1. Germline CDR1 LGHNA, CDR2 YNFKEQ. Losses at the gene ends were 0 bases for V and 8 bases for J; bases not matched to a gene: 8. CDR3 size: 16 residues. The CDR3 DNA sequence: TGTGCCAGCAGCCAAGACCAGACAGGGGAGGGAGAAAAACTGTTTTTT. Its protein is CASSQDQTGEGEKLFF.

The rearrangement uses TRBV7-6 and TRBJ2-7; perhaps D is TRBD1 or TRBD2 (5 bases each). Germline lookup yields CDR1 SGHVS and CDR2 FNYEAQ. This CDR3 comprises 13 residues. Trimming took 5 bases from V and 5 from J, leaving 13 bases between them. The CDR3 nucleotides read TGTGCCAGCAGCCCTGGTGAGGGGCACGAGCAGTACTTC. Protein: CASSPGEGHEQYF.

Details on this clone: The same CDR3 also results from other DNA sequences found in this sample. This chain connects TRBV11-2 to TRBJ2-3; D might be TRBD2 (6 bases). This CDR3 spans 14 amino acids. Germline CDR1 SGHAT, CDR2 FQNNGV. Trimming took 5 bases from V and 5 from J, leaving 14 bases between them. CDR3 sequence reads: CASSLVGGGDTQYF. The CDR3 region has the DNA TGTGCCAGCAGCCTCGTGGGAGGAGGAGATACGCAGTATTTT.

The rearrangement joins TRBV27 to TRBJ2-1; either TRBD1 or TRBD2 may fit D (6 bases each). From germline, CDR1 is MNHEY and CDR2 SMNVEV (reference sequence). The length of the CDR3 is 16 residues. Trimming took off 3 bases at V and 1 base at J, with 13 bases between the two ends. CDR3 DNA sequence: TGTGCCAGCAGTTTTGCCGGGGGCGAGTCCTACAATGAGCAGTTCTTC. This encodes CASSFAGGESYNEQFF.